The next 21 T cell receptor beta chains were all read from a single sample in a study of blood T cells in healthy people across ages. Through a sample-barcoded 5' primer and a J-beta primer mix, a second PCR was run for roughly 7 to 12 cycles. TCRdb reanalysed the 5' RACE reads using MiXCR and keeps one entry per CDR3 protein. The sample includes around 1.5 million distinct CDR3 sequences, roughly 40% seen only once; the top ten take 7% to 9.5%. Sequences were obtained from blood. The receptor source for this set is a woman aged 18-30 years in good health.

This clonotype has just one count. The chain combines TRBV2 with TRBJ1-5; D call uncertain. Trimming left V 5 bases short and J 2 bases short, with 16 bases between. Germline CDR1 SNHLY, CDR2 FYNNEI. The CDR3 totals 16 residues. CDR3 in DNA: TGTGCCAGCAGTTACAATATTCCGGGTGGCAATCAGCCCCAGCATTTT. It encodes CASSYNIPGGNQPQHF.

This clonotype occurred a few times. This rearrangement joins TRBV30 to TRBJ2-3; D unclear. V gave up 2 bases and J gave up 2 bases, with 5 bases separating them. The CDR3 length is 12 residues. Germline CDR1 is GTSNPN and CDR2 is SVGIG (reference sequence). The CDR3 protein is CAWSKDTDTQYF. CDR3 DNA: TGTGCCTGGAGTAAGGACACAGATACGCAGTATTTT.

As to this clonotype: A much larger clone lies one base from this, so it may be a read error. V and J are TRBV9 and TRBJ2-7, with D perhaps TRBD2 (5 bases). Germline CDR1 is SGDLS and CDR2 is YYNGEE. This CDR3 region has 13 residues. V lost 1 base, J lost 7 bases, and 12 bases lay in between. The CDR3 sequence is CASSVSGNNEQYF. The CDR3 DNA reads TGTGCCAGCAGCGTAAGCGGAAACAATGAGCAGTACTTC.

The V gene is TRBV5-1, the J gene TRBJ2-1; 8 bases map to TRBD2. The germline gives CDR1 SGHRS, CDR2 YFSETQ. V gave up 4 bases and J gave up 8 bases; unmatched junction bases: 14. The CDR3 loop spans 16 amino acids. CDR3 sequence (DNA): TGCGCCAGCAGCACAAGGACTAGCCTCGTTGCAGATGAGCAGTTCTTC. It codes for CASSTRTSLVADEQFF. Full variable domain (outside the CDR3, taken from reference TRBV5-1 and TRBJ2-1): KAGVTQTPRYLIKTRGQQVTLSCSPISGHRSVSWYQQTPGQGLQFLFEYFSETQRNKGNFPGRFSGRQFSNSRSEMNVSTLELGDSALYLCASSTRTSLVADEQFFGPGTRLTVL.

V and J are TRBV9 and TRBJ2-7; the match to TRBD1 covers 7 bases. The junction had 6 bases not matched to a gene; V was cut back by 3 bases and J by 3 bases. CDR1 and CDR2 from the germline V gene are SGDLS and YYNGEE. CDR3 size: 14 residues. In nucleotides, the CDR3 is TGTGCCAGCAGCGGGGACAGTTTAAGCTACGAGCAGTACTTC. Residues: CASSGDSLSYEQYF.

CDR3 region: CASGLVTTGGTSEAFF. CDR3 DNA: TGTGCTAGTGGTTTGGTGACTACGGGAGGCACTAGTGAAGCTTTCTTT. The chain couples TRBV12-5 to TRBJ1-1; no definite D call. Germline V gene data show CDR1 as LGHNT and CDR2 as FRNRAP. The CDR3 contains 16 residues. V lost 0 bases and J 7 bases, leaving 18 bases between the germline ends. Based on the CDR3 plus reference TRBV12-5 and TRBJ1-1, the full variable domain is DARVTQTPRHKVTEMGQEVTMRCQPILGHNTVFWYRQTMMQGLELLAYFRNRAPLDDSGMPKDRFSAEMPDATLATLKIQPSEPRDSAVYFCASGLVTTGGTSEAFFGQGTRLTVV.

The J gene is TRBJ2-5, the V gene TRBV27; 9 bases are shared with TRBD1. Germline CDR1 reads MNHEY; CDR2 reads SMNVEV (reference sequence). The junction had 11 bases not matched to a gene; V was cut back by 7 bases and J by 5 bases. The CDR3 consists of 15 residues. This CDR3 reads CASTSGTGSRETQYF. CDR3 DNA: TGTGCCAGCACTTCCGGGACAGGGTCCCGGGAGACCCAGTACTTC.

CDR3 residues: CASSLNFFGETQYF. The CDR3 DNA sequence: TGTGCCAGCAGTTTAAATTTTTTTGGAGAGACCCAGTACTTC. This chain uses TRBV27 with TRBJ2-5; D remains unclear. The CDR3 extends over 14 amino acids. The V end lost 2 bases, the J end lost 4 bases, and 11 bases lay between the germline ends. CDR1 is MNHEY and CDR2 is SMNVEV in the germline V gene (reference sequence).

The chain has TRBV6-1 and TRBJ1-1; TRBD1 might be the D (5 bases). Trimming removed 9 bases from V and 3 bases from J, with 14 bases in between. CDR1 and CDR2 from the germline V gene are MNHNS and SASEGT. CDR3 length equals 13 residues. The CDR3: CASGSRGDTEAFF. The CDR3 coding sequence is TGTGCCAGTGGTAGCCGGGGGGACACTGAAGCTTTCTTT.

The genes are TRBV7-2 and TRBJ1-3; TRBD1 might be the D (5 bases). CDR3 length: 17 amino acids. Trimming took 1 base from V and 2 from J, leaving 15 bases between them. Germline V gene sequence: CDR1 SGHTA, CDR2 FQGNSA. This CDR3 is CASSLGGSFPAGNTIYF. For the CDR3, the DNA is TGTGCCAGCAGCTTAGGGGGCAGCTTTCCGGCTGGAAACACCATATATTTT.

The rearrangement joins TRBV6-6 to TRBJ1-2, with unresolved D. CDR1 and CDR2 from the germline V gene are MNHNY and SVGAGI (reference sequence). The CDR3 is 11 residues long. The V gene lost 0 bases and the J gene lost 7 bases, with 3 bases spanning the gap. DNA for the CDR3: TGTGCCAGCAGTTACTCGTGTGGCTACACCTTC. Protein sequence: CASSYSCGYTF.

This sequence joins TRBV29-1 and TRBJ2-4, with TRBD2 matching 7 bases. The J call may not be correct, given that the DNA end is closer to TRBJ2-7. Germline CDR1 SQVTM, CDR2 ANQGSEA. The CDR3 extends over 17 amino acids. The CDR3 region has the DNA TGCAGCGTTGAAGATCGGAATGGGGGGGGGTATAGCTACGAGCAGTACTTC. Translation: CSVEDRNGGGYSYEQYF.

V gene TRBV5-1 combines with J gene TRBJ2-1, with D possibly TRBD2 on 5 matching bases. The CDR3 has 15 residues. Per germline, CDR1 SGHRS and CDR2 YFSETQ. Trimming removed 3 bases at V and 0 bases at J, with 10 bases between. The CDR3, as DNA: TGCGCCAGCAGCTCGGACGGAGGCTCCTACAATGAGCAGTTCTTC. Translating gives CASSSDGGSYNEQFF. The variable domain in full, completed from reference TRBV5-1 and TRBJ2-1, reads KAGVTQTPRYLIKTRGQQVTLSCSPISGHRSVSWYQQTPGQGLQFLFEYFSETQRNKGNFPGRFSGRQFSNSRSEMNVSTLELGDSALYLCASSSDGGSYNEQFFGPGTRLTVL.

This clonotype appeared many times. The V call is TRBV4-1, the J call TRBJ2-7; 8 nucleotides match TRBD2. Germline V gene data show CDR1 as MGHRA and CDR2 as YSYEKL. V shed 1 base, J shed 5 bases, and the junction held 4 bases outside the gene matches. The CDR3 is 14 amino acids. The CDR3 DNA reads TGCGCCAGCAGCCAAGCGAGCGGGAGCAACGAGCAGTACTTC. Protein product: CASSQASGSNEQYF.

The rearrangement uses TRBV7-8 and TRBJ2-3; D perhaps matches TRBD2 (5 bases). The CDR3 is made up of 16 amino acids. V lost 8 bases to trimming and J lost 1 base, with 19 bases between them. The germline V gene has CDR1 SGHVS and CDR2 FQNEAQ. CDR3 sequence: CASRQWVGMGTDTQYF. The CDR3 bases are TGTGCCAGCCGGCAATGGGTCGGGATGGGCACAGATACGCAGTATTTT.

There are a few counts of this clonotype. V is TRBV9 and J is TRBJ1-4; maybe TRBD1 (6 bases). Trimming shortened V by 2 bases and J by 4 bases, and 9 bases separated the two germline ends. This CDR3 is 14 amino acids long. Germline CDR1 is SGDLS and CDR2 is YYNGEE. The chain's CDR3 is CASSVDSYNEKLFF. In nucleotides, the CDR3 is TGTGCCAGCAGCGTGGACAGTTATAATGAAAAACTGTTTTTT. Using reference TRBV9 and TRBJ1-4 for the parts outside the CDR3, the full variable domain is DSGVTQTPKHLITATGQRVTLRCSPRSGDLSVYWYQQSLDQGLQFLIQYYNGEERAKGNILERFSAQQFPDLHSELNLSSLELGDSALYFCASSVDSYNEKLFFGSGTQLSVL.

The V call is TRBV5-1, the J call TRBJ2-5; TRBD2 agrees at 9 bases. The CDR3 length is 15 residues. V shed 2 bases, J shed 5 bases, and the junction held 7 bases outside the gene matches. Germline CDR1 reads SGHRS; CDR2 reads YFSETQ. The CDR3 loop is CASSFAGGFEETQYF. DNA for the CDR3: TGCGCCAGCAGCTTTGCGGGGGGGTTTGAGGAGACCCAGTACTTC.

The chain joins TRBV5-5 to TRBJ1-2, with D possibly being TRBD1 (5 bases). The CDR3 is made up of 14 amino acids. V was clipped by 3 bases and J by 8 bases, with 17 bases between them. CDR1 and CDR2 (germline): SGHKS, YYEKEE (reference sequence). The CDR3 sequence: CASSSQTDPLGYTF. CDR3 coding DNA: TGTGCCAGCAGCTCACAGACAGACCCTCTGGGCTACACCTTC.

This clonotype was seen a handful of times. This chain connects TRBV4-1 to TRBJ1-4; 7 bases are a match to TRBD1. The CDR3 runs 16 residues. Germline trimming cut 0 bases from V and 6 bases from J; bases unmatched to any gene: 7. The germline CDR1 and CDR2 sequences are MGHRA and YSYEKL. The CDR3 protein is CASSQDWTGGDEKLFF. In nucleotides, the CDR3 is TGCGCCAGCAGCCAAGATTGGACAGGAGGAGATGAAAAACTGTTTTTT.

The chain is built from TRBV5-6 and TRBJ2-7, with 10 positions matching TRBD1. The V gene's germline CDR1 is SGHDT and CDR2 YYEEEE. The J segment lost 5 bases and the V segment lost 3 bases, leaving 8 bases of the junction unmatched. CDR3 length: 15 residues. CDR3: CASSWSGTGVHEQYF. The DNA for the CDR3 is TGTGCCAGCAGCTGGTCCGGGACAGGGGTCCACGAGCAGTACTTC.

This clonotype has more than one count but fewer than ten. This chain links TRBV27 with TRBJ1-2; D is undetermined. V lost 5 bases and J lost 7, with 14 bases in between. CDR1 MNHEY and CDR2 SMNVEV come from the germline V gene (reference sequence). The CDR3 extends over 13 amino acids. For the CDR3, the DNA is TGTGCCAGCAGTGGAAGGGTAATAGGTGGCTACACCTTC. This gives the protein CASSGRVIGGYTF.